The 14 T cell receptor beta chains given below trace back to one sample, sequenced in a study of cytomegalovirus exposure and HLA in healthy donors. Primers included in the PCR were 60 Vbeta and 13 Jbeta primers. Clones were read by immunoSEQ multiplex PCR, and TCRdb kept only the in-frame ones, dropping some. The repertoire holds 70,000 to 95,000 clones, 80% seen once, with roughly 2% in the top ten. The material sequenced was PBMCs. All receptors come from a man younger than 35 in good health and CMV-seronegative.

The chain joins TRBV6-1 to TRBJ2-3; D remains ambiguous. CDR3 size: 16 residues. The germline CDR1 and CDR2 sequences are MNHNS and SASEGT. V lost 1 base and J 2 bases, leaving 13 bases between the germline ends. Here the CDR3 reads CASSEGAVEPTDTQYF. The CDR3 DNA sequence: TGTGCCAGCAGTGAAGGGGCAGTGGAACCCACAGATACGCAGTATTTT.

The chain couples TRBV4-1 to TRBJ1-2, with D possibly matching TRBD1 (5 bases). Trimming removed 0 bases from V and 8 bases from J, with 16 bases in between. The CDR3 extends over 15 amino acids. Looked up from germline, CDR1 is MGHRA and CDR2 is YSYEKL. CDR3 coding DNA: TGCGCCAGCAGCCAAGATCTAGGCAGGGCGAACGGCTACACCTTC. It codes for CASSQDLGRANGYTF.

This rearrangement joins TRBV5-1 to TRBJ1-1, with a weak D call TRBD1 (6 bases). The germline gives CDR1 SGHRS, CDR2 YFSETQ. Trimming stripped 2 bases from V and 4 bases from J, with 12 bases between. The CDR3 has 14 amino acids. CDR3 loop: CASSFAGASTEAFF. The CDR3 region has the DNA TGCGCCAGCAGCTTTGCGGGGGCGAGCACTGAAGCTTTCTTT.

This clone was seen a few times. The DNA of the CDR3 is TGTGCCAGCAGCCCGAGACAGGGGAGACAGCCCCAGCATTTT. Translating gives CASSPRQGRQPQHF. The chain links TRBV7-2 to TRBJ1-5; 8 bases agree with TRBD1. Germline CDR1 reads SGHTA; CDR2 reads FQGNSA. V was pared by 5 bases and J by 7 bases, with 7 bases of the junction left unmatched. The CDR3 is 14 residues long.

The CDR3 bases are TGTGCCAGCAGCTTAAGAGGGACAGGGGACTACGAGCAGTACTTC. Translation: CASSLRGTGDYEQYF. V is TRBV11-3 and J is TRBJ2-7; 10 bases are a match to TRBD1. CDR1 SGHNT and CDR2 YENEEA come from the germline V gene. The ends lost 2 bases at V and 3 bases at J; junction bases unmatched: 4. The CDR3 length is 15 residues.

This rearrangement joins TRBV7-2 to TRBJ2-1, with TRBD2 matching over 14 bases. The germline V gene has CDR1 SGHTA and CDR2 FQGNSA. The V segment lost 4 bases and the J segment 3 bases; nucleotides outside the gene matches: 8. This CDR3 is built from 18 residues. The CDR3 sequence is CASSSLGTSGGNYNEQFF. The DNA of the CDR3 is TGTGCCAGCAGCTCACTCGGGACTAGCGGGGGCAACTACAATGAGCAGTTCTTC.

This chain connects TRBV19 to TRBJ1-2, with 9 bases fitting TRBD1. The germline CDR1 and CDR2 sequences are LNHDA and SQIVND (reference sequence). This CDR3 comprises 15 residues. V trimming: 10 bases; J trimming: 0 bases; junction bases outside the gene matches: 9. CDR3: CATTDRGGSNYGYTF. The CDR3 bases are TGTGCCACTACGGACAGGGGAGGCTCTAACTATGGCTACACCTTC.

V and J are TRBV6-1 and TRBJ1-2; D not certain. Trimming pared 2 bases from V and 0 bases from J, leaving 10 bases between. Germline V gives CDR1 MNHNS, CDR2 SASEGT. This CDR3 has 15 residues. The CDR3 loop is CASSELPGSNYGYTF. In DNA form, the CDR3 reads TGTGCCAGCAGTGAATTACCAGGATCTAACTATGGCTACACCTTC.

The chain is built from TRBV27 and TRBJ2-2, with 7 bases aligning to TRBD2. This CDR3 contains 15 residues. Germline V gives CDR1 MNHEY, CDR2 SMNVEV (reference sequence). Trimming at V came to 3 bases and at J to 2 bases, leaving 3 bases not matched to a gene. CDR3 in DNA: TGTGCCAGCAGTTTCCGGGACTACAACACCGGGGAGCTGTTTTTT. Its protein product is CASSFRDYNTGELFF.

The CDR3 region is CSVEGSYYGYTF. The CDR3 DNA reads as TGCAGCGTTGAGGGGAGCTACTATGGCTACACCTTC. The chain uses TRBV29-1 and TRBJ1-2; D uncertain. Germline V gives CDR1 SQVTM, CDR2 ANQGSEA. This CDR3 has 12 residues. V lost 3 bases, J lost 3 bases, and 8 bases lay in between.

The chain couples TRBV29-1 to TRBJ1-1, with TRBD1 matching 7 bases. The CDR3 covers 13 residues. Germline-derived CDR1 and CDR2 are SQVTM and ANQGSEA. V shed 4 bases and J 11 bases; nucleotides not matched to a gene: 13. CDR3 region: CSVAPGTAGQAFF. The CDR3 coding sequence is TGCAGCGTTGCCCCGGGGACAGCCGGTCAGGCTTTCTTT.

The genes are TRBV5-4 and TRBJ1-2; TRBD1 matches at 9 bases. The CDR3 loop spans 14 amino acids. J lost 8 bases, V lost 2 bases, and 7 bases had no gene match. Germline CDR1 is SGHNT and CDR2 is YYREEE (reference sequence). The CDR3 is CASSLRQGVGGYTF. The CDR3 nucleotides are TGTGCCAGCAGCTTACGACAGGGGGTTGGCGGCTACACCTTC.

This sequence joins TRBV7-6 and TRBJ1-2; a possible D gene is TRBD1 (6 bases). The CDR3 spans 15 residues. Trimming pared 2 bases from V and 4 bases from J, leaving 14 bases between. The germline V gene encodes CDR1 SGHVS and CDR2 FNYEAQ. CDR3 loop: CASSLISGGGYGYTF. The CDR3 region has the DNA TGTGCCAGCAGCTTAATCTCGGGGGGCGGCTATGGCTACACCTTC.

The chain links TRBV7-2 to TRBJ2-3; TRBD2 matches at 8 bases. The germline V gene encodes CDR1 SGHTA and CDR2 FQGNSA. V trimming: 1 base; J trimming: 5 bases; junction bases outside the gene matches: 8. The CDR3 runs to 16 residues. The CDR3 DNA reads TGTGCCAGCAGCTTAGTAGGCGGGGGGCAGGTAGATACGCAGTATTTT. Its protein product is CASSLVGGGQVDTQYF.